This T cell receptor (beta chain) was found in a study of monozygotic twins with cystic fibrosis. About the study: Roughly 3 micrograms of fragmented DNA underwent around 15 PCR cycles for library preparation. The study, taken as a whole, reports: Clonality was generally low (median around 0.009), higher in the most severe patients. Co-twins had the most similar V usage for 13 of 16 pairs, J for 8.

V shed 8 bases and J 7 bases; nucleotides not matched to a gene: 9. CDR3 length: 14 residues. From germline, CDR1 is MNHNS and CDR2 SASEGT. Comments on this clone: Its antigen is still unknown.

Assay: immunoSEQ multiplex PCR; the TCRdb copy retains only in-frame clones and omits some. The sample carries 34,000 or so clones, 85% to 95% recorded once. The specimen was blood. The source of this sequence is a boy aged 2 to 10 with cystic fibrosis. The chain couples TRBV6-1 to TRBJ1-4; 8 bases fit TRBD1. The CDR3 DNA reads as TGTGCCAGCCTCAGGACAGGGATAGGTGAAAAACTGTTTTTT. It translates to CASLRTGIGEKLFF.